This TCR beta chain was sequenced during a study of T cells in Graves' hyperthyroidism and ophthalmopathy. Researchers took RNA transcripts and amplified the TCR beta CDR3 regions from them. HTBI primers drove first-round RT-PCR of the TCR CDR3. Each CDR3 protein is one row after TCRdb ran MiXCR on the multiplex PCR reads. The data hold about 520,000 distinct CDR3 sequences, with around a quarter observed a single time. Regarding the study as a whole: Blood also held most thyroid clonotypes expanded beyond 0.001.

Per germline, CDR1 KGHDR and CDR2 SFDVKD. Trimming took off 0 bases at V and 10 bases at J, with 8 bases between the two ends. This CDR3 has 12 amino acids. Exclusion of patients followed from uncontrolled infection, other autoimmune disease, pregnancy or lactation. Every diagnosis used clinical symptoms, serum thyroxine and TRAb, thyroid ultrasound and orbital computed tomography. In this sample, this clonotype turned up many times. Its specificity is not known. The sequence derives from a woman in her thirties with Graves' ophthalmopathy. The sample taken for sequencing was blood. The chain joins TRBV24-1 to TRBJ1-2, with D possibly matching TRBD1 (6 bases). CDR3 sequence: CATSDLRGDYTF. DNA of the CDR3: TGTGCCACCAGTGATTTGAGGGGGGACTACACCTTC.